This T cell receptor beta chain came from a study of blood T cell repertoires in COVID-19. The wider study: There were acute and convalescent COVID-19 samples, and they came from the United States, Italy and Spain. The analysed material was cDNA or gDNA that came from T cells, B-cell-depleted T cells, or PBMCs.

This CDR3 region has 14 residues. Looked up from germline, CDR1 is SEHNR and CDR2 is FQNEAQ (reference sequence). V shed 7 bases and J 3 bases; nucleotides not matched to a gene: 8. As handled by the study authors: Reference gene primer amplification gave estimated nucleated cell counts. Generated by immunoSEQ multiplex PCR, the TCRdb table keeps only in-frame clones and is missing some. V and J calls plus clone size are reproduced from that table; the DNA served to infer D and trimming. The top ten hold roughly 8% of the sample, which has 130,000 to 150,000 clones, roughly four fifths seen once. The V gene is TRBV7-9, the J gene TRBJ1-1; 7 bases align to TRBD1. This clonotype originated in a human donor with acute or convalescent COVID-19. The donor label of this sample is uncertain. Material: peripheral blood. The CDR3 here is CASKPTGTDTEAFF. The CDR3, as DNA: TGTGCCAGCAAACCGACAGGGACGGACACTGAAGCTTTCTTT. The variable domain in full, with the rest retrieved from reference TRBV7-9 and TRBJ1-1, is DTGVSQNPRHKITKRGQNVTFRCDPISEHNRLYWYRQTLGQGPEFLTYFQNEAQLEKSRLLSDRFSAERPKGSFSTLEIQRTEQGDSAMYLCASKPTGTDTEAFFGQGTRLTVV.